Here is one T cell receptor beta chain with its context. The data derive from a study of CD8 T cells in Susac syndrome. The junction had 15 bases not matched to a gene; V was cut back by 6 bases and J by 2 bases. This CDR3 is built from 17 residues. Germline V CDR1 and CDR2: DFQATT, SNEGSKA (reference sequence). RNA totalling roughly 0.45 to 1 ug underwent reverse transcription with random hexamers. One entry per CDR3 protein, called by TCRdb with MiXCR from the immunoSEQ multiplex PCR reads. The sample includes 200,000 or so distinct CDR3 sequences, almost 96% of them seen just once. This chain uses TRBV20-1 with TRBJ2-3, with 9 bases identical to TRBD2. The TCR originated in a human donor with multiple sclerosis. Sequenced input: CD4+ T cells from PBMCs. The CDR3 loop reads CSALAIQTSGPTDTQYF. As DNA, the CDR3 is TGCAGTGCGCTCGCCATCCAGACTAGCGGACCCACAGATACGCAGTATTTT.